The 2 T cell receptor beta chains below come from one sample, sequenced in a study of beta chain features in type 1 diabetes. Study-wide findings and caveats: Among all four CD4+ subsets, Type 1 diabetes patients had TCRB CDR3s that were moderately but significantly shorter.

Their antigen targets remain unknown. Isolated RNA was reverse transcribed in full, so expressed TCRB transcripts were sequenced. Repertoires were generated with immunoSEQ multiplex PCR, while TCRdb's copy carries only in-frame clones and drops some. This sample has 500,000 to 850,000 clones, with roughly an eighth found just once. The sequencing input was naive CD4+ T cells from blood. These receptor sequences come from a man aged 18 to 29 with type 1 diabetes.

This clone showed up just a few times. V usage is TRBV7-2 and J usage is TRBJ2-4; D is possibly TRBD2 (7 bases). Per the germline V gene, CDR1 is SGHTA and CDR2 is FQGNSA. The CDR3 loop spans 15 amino acids. The V end was cut by 1 base, the J end by 6 bases, with 13 bases between. The CDR3 coding sequence is TGTGCCAGCAGCTTAGGGCGGGGGCAAGGAAACATTCAGTACTTC. Residues: CASSLGRGQGNIQYF.

V usage is TRBV6-5 and J usage is TRBJ1-1; the match to TRBD1 covers 8 bases. With 5 bases clipped from V and 7 bases from J, the junction kept 9 bases outside the gene matches. This CDR3 contains 14 residues. CDR1 is MNHEY and CDR2 is SVGAGI in the germline V gene. This CDR3 reads CASSTPGQGVEAFF. CDR3 in DNA: TGTGCCAGCAGTACCCCTGGACAGGGTGTTGAAGCTTTCTTT.